This is a list of T cell receptor beta chains from one sample in a study of T cells in Graves' hyperthyroidism and ophthalmopathy. TCRdb reprocessed the multiplex PCR reads with MiXCR, giving one entry per CDR3 protein. The sample contains about 560,000 distinct CDR3 sequences, over 15% of which appear only once. Sequencing was done on a sample of blood. The origin of the receptors is a young woman with Graves' hyperthyroidism. CDR3s include the opening cysteine and the closing phenylalanine or tryptophan. Each record gives: V gene, clone size, J gene, D gene, CDR3 DNA, CDR3 protein. D genes are given only for firm matches. Not every row has a clone size; where given, it reads once, few, many or a size class.

>TRBV19|.|TRBJ2-2|.
TGTGCCAGTAGGGGATTCGAGTCCGGGGGCACCGGGGAGCTGTTTTTT
CASRGFESGGTGELFF
>TRBV7-8|many|TRBJ1-5|.
TGTGCCAGCAGCTTAGCGCCGGCTAATCAGCCCCAGCATTTT
CASSLAPANQPQHF
>TRBV19|few|TRBJ2-2|.
TGTGCCAGTAGCCGCCCCGGACAGATGAACACCGGGGAGCTGTTTTTT
CASSRPGQMNTGELFF
>TRBV2|.|TRBJ1-1|.
TGTGCCAGCAGGAAGACCTGGGGCACTGAAGCTTTCTTT
CASRKTWGTEAFF
>TRBV3-1|.|TRBJ2-2|.
TGTGCCAGCAGCCCTAACACCCGTGTCCTGTTTTTT
CASSPNTRVLFF
>TRBV9|few|TRBJ2-3|.
TGTGCCAGCAGCGTAGCTTGGGGTCGGGATACGCAGTATTTT
CASSVAWGRDTQYF
>TRBV19|.|TRBJ2-2|TRBD2
TGTGCCAGTAGAACCGGGACTAGACTATACACCGGGGAGCTGTTTTTT
CASRTGTRLYTGELFF
>TRBV7-2|.|TRBJ2-7|.
TGTGCCAGCAGTCGAGACCGGGTTGGGGAGCAGTACTTC
CASSRDRVGEQYF
>TRBV5-1|.|TRBJ1-2|TRBD1
TGCGCCAGCAGCGAAACAGGGGGCGCGGGTGGCTACACCTTC
CASSETGGAGGYTF
>TRBV12-3/TRBV12-4|few|TRBJ2-2|TRBD1
TGTGCCAGCAGTTTAGCGCTGGGACAGGGGCACACCGGGGAGCTGTTTTTT
CASSLALGQGHTGELFF
>TRBV11-3|many|TRBJ2-5|.
TGTGCCAGCAGCCCAGAAGGTAGCTTGCTATGGGAGACCCAGTACTTC
CASSPEGSLLWETQYF
>TRBV19|.|TRBJ1-1|.
TGTGCCAGTAGATGGGGCACTGAAGCTTTCTTT
CASRWGTEAFF
>TRBV6-4|few|TRBJ2-3|.
TGTGCCAGCAGAAAGACCCCGGGCGGGGATGATACGCAGTATTTT
CASRKTPGGDDTQYF
>TRBV28|many|TRBJ1-1|TRBD1
TGTGCCAGCAGTCCAGGACAGGGGGCGGCTTACACTGAAGCTTTCTTT
CASSPGQGAAYTEAFF
>TRBV2|many|TRBJ1-1|TRBD1
TGTGCCAGCAGTGACGGACAGGGGGACACTGAAGCTTTCTTT
CASSDGQGDTEAFF
>TRBV5-1|.|TRBJ2-1|TRBD2
TGCGCCAGCAGCTTGGATGTCGCGGGAGTACCCCACAATGAGCAGTTCTTC
CASSLDVAGVPHNEQFF
>TRBV9|.|TRBJ2-5|TRBD1
TGTGCCAGCAGCGATGGGACAGGGGTCACAAAAGAGACCCAGTACTTC
CASSDGTGVTKETQYF
>TRBV4-1|many|TRBJ2-5|TRBD1
TGCGCCAGCAGCCAACGGGACAGCTTGTTCCAAGAGACCCAGTACTTC
CASSQRDSLFQETQYF
>TRBV20-1|many|TRBJ1-5|.
TGCAGTGCTCGCCTTCTCGGCAGTCAGCCCCAGCATTTT
CSARLLGSQPQHF
>TRBV24-1|many|TRBJ1-1|.
TGTGCCACCAGTGGTTTGACGAACACTGAAGCTTTCTTT
CATSGLTNTEAFF
>TRBV2|few|TRBJ1-6|TRBD1
TGTGCCAGCAAGGACAGGGTGCCCAATTCACCCCTCCACTTT
CASKDRVPNSPLHF
>TRBV2|few|TRBJ2-4|TRBD2
TGTGCCAGCAGCGCGGGGGGACTACGTTACTTC
CASSAGGLRYF
>TRBV27|.|TRBJ2-3|.
TGTGCCAGCACCACCCTGAGGTCGGATACGCAGTATTTT
CASTTLRSDTQYF
>TRBV2|many|TRBJ2-1|TRBD2
TGTGCCAGCAGAGCGGGGGGACCCTACAATGAGCAGTTCTTC
CASRAGGPYNEQFF
>TRBV4-1|.|TRBJ2-3|.
TGCGCCAGCAGCCCTCGTGGCAGGGTACCAGATACGCAGTATTTT
CASSPRGRVPDTQYF
>TRBV24-1|many|TRBJ2-1|TRBD1
TGTGCCACCAGTGACACCACAGGGGGGTACAATGAGCAGTTCTTC
CATSDTTGGYNEQFF
>TRBV7-2|.|TRBJ1-1|.
TGTGCCAGCAGCTTAGCGATAGGGCCCACTGAAGCCTTCTTT
CASSLAIGPTEAFF
>TRBV19|.|TRBJ2-1|.
TGTGCCAGTAGTAATGTAGGGGAGGATGAGCAGTTCTTC
CASSNVGEDEQFF
>TRBV7-6|few|TRBJ2-7|TRBD1
TGTGCCAGCAGCTTAGGGACAGGGCGCAACGGGCAGTACTTC
CASSLGTGRNGQYF
>TRBV6-1|many|TRBJ1-5|.
TGTGCCAGCAGTCTTGTCGGGGGTTGGGGTCAGCCCCAGCATTTT
CASSLVGGWGQPQHF
>TRBV2|many|TRBJ1-5|.
TGTGCCAGCGATAAGACAGGACGCAATCAGCCCCAGCATTTT
CASDKTGRNQPQHF
>TRBV19|few|TRBJ2-2|.
TGTGCCAGTAGTTGGGCGACCGGGGAGCTGTTTTTT
CASSWATGELFF
>TRBV6-6|many|TRBJ1-5|.
TGTGCCAGCAGTTACGAGACAGCGATTAGCAATCAGCCCCAGCATTTT
CASSYETAISNQPQHF
>TRBV3-1|.|TRBJ1-5|.
TGTGCCAGCAGCCAACAATCAGGGGATCAGCCCCAGCATTTT
CASSQQSGDQPQHF
>TRBV20-1|many|TRBJ1-2|.
TGCAGTGCCCCCCTCCTCGGCTACACCTTC
CSAPLLGYTF
>TRBV2|few|TRBJ2-3|.
TGTGCCAGCAGCCGCGACGCGGGGCCTAGCACAGATACGCAGTATTTT
CASSRDAGPSTDTQYF
>TRBV5-6|.|TRBJ2-7|TRBD1
TGTGCCAGCAGCCTTGGGACAGGGTACCACGAGCAGTACTTC
CASSLGTGYHEQYF
>TRBV28|few|TRBJ2-3|TRBD1
TGTGCCAGCAGTTTACCCGAGATTATGGGACAGGGCACAGATACGCAGTATTTT
CASSLPEIMGQGTDTQYF
>TRBV6-1|.|TRBJ2-3|TRBD2
TGTGCCAGCAGCTATCAAAGCGGGAGCCCAGATACGCAGTATTTT
CASSYQSGSPDTQYF
>TRBV11-3|many|TRBJ2-3|TRBD2
TGTGCCAGCAGCTTAGGGGCTAGCGGCATCACAGATACGCAGTATTTT
CASSLGASGITDTQYF
>TRBV20-1|many|TRBJ2-7|.
TGCAGTGCCAAATCGGGACGTGCCTACGAGCAGTACTTC
CSAKSGRAYEQYF